Listed below are T cell receptor beta chains from one sample, sequenced in a study of cytomegalovirus exposure and HLA in healthy donors. Sequencing used immunoSEQ multiplex PCR; TCRdb keeps in-frame clones, though not all of them. The sample records roughly 200,000 clones, 70% to 85% being singletons. Sequenced input: PBMCs. The receptors shown here come from a man aged 40-49 years in good health and CMV-seropositive. CDR3s include the opening cysteine and the closing phenylalanine or tryptophan. D genes are given only for firm matches. Clone size is not always given. Where it is, it says once, few, many or a class for expanded clones.

TRBJ2-1 | TRBV6-5 | - | few | CASSSVGSYNEQFF | TGTGCCAGCAGTTCTGTCGGCTCCTACAATGAGCAGTTCTTC
TRBJ2-3 | TRBV11-2 | TRBD2 | - | CASSSPLAGGVDTQYF | TGTGCCAGCAGCTCACCACTAGCGGGAGGGGTAGATACGCAGTATTTT
TRBJ2-7 | TRBV6-5 | - | few | CASSYSGPGAYEQYF | TGTGCCAGCAGTTACTCTGGCCCCGGGGCCTACGAGCAGTACTTC
TRBJ2-7 | TRBV5-4 | TRBD2 | - | CASSLGLAAGREQYF | TGTGCCAGCAGCCTGGGACTAGCGGCCGGCAGAGAGCAGTACTTC
TRBJ1-6 | TRBV16 | TRBD1 | - | CASSQSAGTGNSPLHF | TGTGCCAGCAGCCAGTCCGCCGGGACAGGCAATTCACCCCTCCACTTT
TRBJ1-1 | TRBV5-4 | - | - | CASSLVQGGNTEAFF | TGTGCCAGCAGCTTGGTTCAGGGAGGAAACACTGAAGCTTTCTTT
TRBJ1-4 | TRBV5-1 | TRBD1 | - | CASSLGGTGNEKLFF | TGCGCCAGCAGCTTGGGGGGGACAGGGAATGAAAAACTGTTTTTT
TRBJ2-4 | TRBV5-4 | TRBD1 | few | CASSSQEKGQGLDIQYF | TGTGCCAGCAGCTCCCAAGAGAAGGGACAGGGACTTGACATTCAGTACTTC
TRBJ2-2 | TRBV6-5 | TRBD2 | - | CASSSSGGANIGELFF | TGTGCCAGCAGTTCTAGCGGGGGGGCAAATATCGGGGAGCTGTTTTTT
TRBJ1-5 | TRBV7-2 | - | - | CASSPRWGREGQPQHF | TGTGCCAGCAGCCCAAGGTGGGGCAGGGAGGGACAGCCCCAGCATTTT
TRBJ2-5 | TRBV7-3 | - | - | CASSLTGQNQETQYF | TGTGCCAGCAGCTTAACCGGACAGAATCAAGAGACCCAGTACTTC
TRBJ2-2 | TRBV11-2 | - | - | CASSSQGVGELFF | TGTGCCAGCAGCTCGCAGGGTGTCGGGGAGCTGTTTTTT
TRBJ1-5 | TRBV9 | - | - | CASSEGGGGNQPQHF | TGTGCCAGCAGTGAAGGGGGGGGTGGCAATCAGCCCCAGCATTTT
TRBJ2-1 | TRBV6-4 | TRBD2 | once | CASSDWWEGEQFF | TGTGCCAGCAGTGATTGGTGGGAGGGTGAGCAGTTCTTC
TRBJ2-7 | TRBV13 | TRBD2 | - | CASSLTSGIRSSYEQYF | TGTGCCAGCAGCTTAACTAGCGGGATTAGGAGCTCCTACGAGCAGTACTTC
TRBJ2-1 | TRBV6-5 | TRBD2 | - | CASSYARSGGINEQFF | TGTGCCAGCAGTTACGCCCGCAGCGGGGGTATCAATGAGCAGTTCTTC
TRBJ2-5 | TRBV7-8 | TRBD1 | - | CASSFNNPGQGARVTQYF | TGTGCCAGCAGCTTTAACAACCCTGGACAGGGGGCTAGGGTGACCCAGTACTTC
TRBJ2-3 | TRBV29-1 | - | - | CSADTYTDTQYF | TGCAGCGCGGACACTTACACAGATACGCAGTATTTT
TRBJ2-5 | TRBV9 | TRBD2 | - | CASSPGTIETQYF | TGTGCCAGCAGCCCCGGGACTATAGAGACCCAGTACTTC
TRBJ1-2 | TRBV7-6 | - | - | CASSLWSGQVGSYTF | TGTGCCAGCAGCTTATGGTCGGGCCAGGTCGGGAGCTACACCTTC
TRBJ1-1 | TRBV4-3 | - | - | CASSQATGNTEAFF | TGCGCCAGCAGCCAAGCTACAGGGAACACTGAAGCTTTCTTT
TRBJ2-3 | TRBV10-2 | TRBD2 | - | CASSEAWTSGGVDTQYF | TGCGCCAGCAGTGAAGCCTGGACTAGCGGGGGGGTAGATACGCAGTATTTT
TRBJ1-2 | TRBV7-8 | TRBD1 | - | CASSAGTDYGYTF | TGTGCCAGCAGCGCCGGGACAGACTATGGCTACACCTTC
TRBJ1-1 | TRBV11-2 | - | - | CASSLGPDREAFF | TGTGCCAGCAGCTTAGGTCCCGACAGGGAAGCTTTCTTT
TRBJ1-4 | TRBV25-1 | - | - | CASSGQAPPELFF | TGTGCCAGCAGTGGCCAGGCCCCCCCGGAACTGTTTTTT
TRBJ2-3 | TRBV7-8 | - | once | CASSLEGAFTDTQYF | TGTGCCAGCAGCTTAGAGGGAGCTTTCACAGATACGCAGTATTTT
TRBJ2-2 | TRBV4-2 | TRBD2 | few | CASSQAGTSGRTNTGELFF | TGTGCCAGCAGCCAAGCCGGGACTAGCGGGAGGACGAACACCGGGGAGCTGTTTTTT
TRBJ1-6 | TRBV2 | - | once | CASSNGWNSPLHF | TGTGCCAGCAGCAACGGGTGGAATTCACCCCTCCACTTT
TRBJ1-5 | TRBV18 | - | - | CASSPDGSNQPQHF | TGTGCCAGCTCACCAGACGGGAGCAATCAGCCCCAGCATTTT
TRBJ2-7 | TRBV14 | TRBD2 | - | CASSRRLAGVPYEQYF | TGTGCCAGCAGCCGCCGACTAGCGGGAGTTCCCTACGAGCAGTACTTC
TRBJ1-3 | TRBV6-1 | - | - | CASSWGERAGNTIYF | TGTGCCAGCAGCTGGGGCGAGAGAGCTGGAAACACCATATATTTT
TRBJ1-4 | TRBV11-2 | - | once | CASSLRQSEKLFF | TGTGCCAGCAGCTTACGACAGTCCGAAAAACTATTTTTT
TRBJ1-5 | TRBV5-5 | - | - | CASDEEPASNQPQHF | TGTGCCAGCGATGAGGAGCCGGCTAGCAATCAGCCCCAGCATTTT
TRBJ2-7 | TRBV27 | TRBD1 | - | CASSLTNRGKQYF | TGTGCCAGCAGTCTCACAAACAGGGGCAAGCAGTACTTC
TRBJ2-2 | TRBV7-3 | TRBD2 | - | CASSPWGLAGTSGELFF | TGTGCCAGCAGCCCCTGGGGACTAGCGGGGACATCTGGGGAGCTGTTTTTT
TRBJ2-5 | TRBV19 | - | - | CASSTTGAETQYF | TGTGCCAGTAGTACCACAGGCGCAGAGACCCAGTACTTC
TRBJ1-3 | TRBV5-8 | TRBD1 | - | CASSLGQGGNTIYF | TGTGCCAGCAGCTTAGGACAGGGGGGAAACACCATATATTTT
TRBJ2-1 | TRBV19 | TRBD1 | - | CASSTQGAGAYNEQFF | TGTGCCAGTAGTACCCAGGGGGCCGGCGCCTACAATGAGCAGTTCTTC
TRBJ2-2 | TRBV4-3 | - | few | CASSQEEGNTGELFF | TGCGCCAGCAGCCAGGAGGAGGGGAACACCGGGGAGCTGTTTTTT
TRBJ1-1 | TRBV6-5 | TRBD1 | - | CASSYPTGGGYTEAFF | TGTGCCAGCAGTTACCCTACAGGGGGCGGCTACACTGAAGCTTTCTTT
TRBJ1-5 | TRBV18 | TRBD1 | few | CASSPGQTWPQHF | TGTGCCAGCTCTCCGGGACAGACTTGGCCCCAGCATTTT
TRBJ2-2 | TRBV5-4 | - | - | CASSPGQNTGELFF | TGTGCCAGCAGCCCGGGACAGAACACCGGGGAGCTGTTTTTT
TRBJ1-2 | TRBV28 | - | - | CASRAGFGGYTF | TGTGCCAGCAGGGCAGGGTTCGGTGGCTACACCTTC
TRBJ1-3 | TRBV5-6 | - | - | CASSSLSGNTIYF | TGTGCCAGCAGCTCCCTCTCCGGAAACACCATATATTTT
TRBJ1-3 | TRBV5-1 | TRBD1 | - | CASRTWDRSDSGNTIYF | TGCGCCAGCAGGACGTGGGACAGGTCCGACTCTGGAAACACCATATATTTT
TRBJ1-1 | TRBV6-5 | TRBD1 | - | CASSYSTGGPREAFF | TGTGCCAGCAGTTACTCGACAGGGGGCCCACGCGAAGCTTTCTTT
TRBJ1-5 | TRBV19 | - | once | CASSMEGWGSNQPQHF | TGTGCCAGTAGTATGGAGGGATGGGGGTCCAATCAGCCCCAGCATTTT
TRBJ2-7 | TRBV30 | - | - | CAWTRSGWRYEQYF | TGTGCCTGGACCCGTTCCGGCTGGCGGTACGAGCAGTACTTC
TRBJ2-7 | TRBV7-8 | - | - | CASSLAPKSLRGVAYEQYF | TGTGCCAGCAGCTTAGCCCCGAAGTCCCTCAGGGGGGTCGCCTACGAGCAGTACTTC
TRBJ2-2 | TRBV18 | TRBD1 | once | CASSPTYVRDRGRTGELFF | TGTGCCAGCTCACCTACCTACGTCCGGGACAGGGGGCGAACCGGGGAGCTGTTTTTT
TRBJ2-2 | TRBV4-2 | - | few | CASSQDLRNTGELFF | TGTGCCAGCAGCCAAGATCTACGGAACACCGGGGAGCTGTTTTTT
TRBJ1-1 | TRBV2 | TRBD1 | - | CASSEALGQGISLNTEAFF | TGTGCCAGCAGTGAAGCTCTAGGACAGGGGATCTCCCTCAACACTGAAGCTTTCTTT
TRBJ2-1 | TRBV5-4 | - | few | CASSQLANNEQFF | TGTGCCAGCAGCCAGCTAGCGAACAATGAGCAGTTCTTC